Here is one T cell receptor beta chain with its context. The data stem from a study of T cells after somatic rescue of genetic block. The data were produced by immunoSEQ multiplex PCR, yet TCRdb's version contains in-frame clones alone and is incomplete. The profile covers over 95,000 clones, with about 90% appearing a single time and around 1.5% taken by the ten largest. Germline assignment: CDR1 MGHDK and CDR2 SYGVNS. J lost 5 bases, V lost 4 bases, and 0 bases had no gene match. The CDR3 consists of 14 residues. The clonotype was recovered from a woman between 18 and 30 years old. V usage is TRBV25-1 and J usage is TRBJ2-1; 12 nucleotides align to TRBD1. The sequencing sample was made of peripheral blood mononuclear cells (PBMCs). This CDR3 reads CASSGDRGHNEQFF. The CDR3 DNA reads TGTGCCAGCAGTGGGGACAGGGGGCACAATGAGCAGTTCTTC.